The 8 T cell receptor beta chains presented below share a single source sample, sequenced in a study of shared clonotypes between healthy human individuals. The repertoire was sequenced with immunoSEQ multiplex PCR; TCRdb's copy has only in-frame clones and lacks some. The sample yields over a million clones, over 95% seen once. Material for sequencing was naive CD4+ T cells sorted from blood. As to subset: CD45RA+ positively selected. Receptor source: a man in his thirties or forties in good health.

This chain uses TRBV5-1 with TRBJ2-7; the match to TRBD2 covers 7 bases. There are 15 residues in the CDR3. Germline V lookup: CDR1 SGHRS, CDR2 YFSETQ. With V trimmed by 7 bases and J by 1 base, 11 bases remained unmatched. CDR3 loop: CASGRRERGSYEQYF. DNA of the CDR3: TGCGCCAGCGGTCGGCGGGAGAGGGGTTCCTACGAGCAGTACTTC. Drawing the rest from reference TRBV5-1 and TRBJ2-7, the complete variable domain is KAGVTQTPRYLIKTRGQQVTLSCSPISGHRSVSWYQQTPGQGLQFLFEYFSETQRNKGNFPGRFSGRQFSNSRSEMNVSTLELGDSALYLCASGRRERGSYEQYFGPGTRLTVT.

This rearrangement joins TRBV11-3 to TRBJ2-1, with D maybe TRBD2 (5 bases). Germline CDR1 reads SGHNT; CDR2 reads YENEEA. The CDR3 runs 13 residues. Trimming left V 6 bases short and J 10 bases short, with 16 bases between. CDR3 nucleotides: TGTGCCAGCAGACAACGAGCGGCAGACGAGCAGTTCTTC. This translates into CASRQRAADEQFF.

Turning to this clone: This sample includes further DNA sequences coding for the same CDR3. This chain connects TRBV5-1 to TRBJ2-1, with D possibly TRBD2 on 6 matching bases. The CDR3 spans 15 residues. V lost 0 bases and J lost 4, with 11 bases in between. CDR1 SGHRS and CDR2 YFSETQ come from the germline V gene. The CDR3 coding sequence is TGCGCCAGCAGCTTGGTTAGCGGTACTTACAATGAGCAGTTCTTC. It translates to CASSLVSGTYNEQFF. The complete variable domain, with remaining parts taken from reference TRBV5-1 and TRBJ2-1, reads KAGVTQTPRYLIKTRGQQVTLSCSPISGHRSVSWYQQTPGQGLQFLFEYFSETQRNKGNFPGRFSGRQFSNSRSEMNVSTLELGDSALYLCASSLVSGTYNEQFFGPGTRLTVL.

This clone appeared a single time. The CDR3 region has the DNA TGTGCCAGCAGCTTAGCAGGATCCGAGACCCAGTACTTC. This codes for CASSLAGSETQYF. The J gene is TRBJ2-5, the V gene TRBV11-2; no clear D. The V end lost 1 base, the J end lost 5 bases, and 8 bases lay between the germline ends. The germline V gene has CDR1 SGHAT and CDR2 FQNNGV. The CDR3 contains 13 residues.

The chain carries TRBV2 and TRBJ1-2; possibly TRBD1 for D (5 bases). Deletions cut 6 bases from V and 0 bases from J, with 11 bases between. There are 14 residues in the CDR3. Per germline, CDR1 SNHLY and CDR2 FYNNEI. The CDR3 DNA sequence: TGTGCCAGCAGGACAGATGCCGCTAACTATGGCTACACCTTC. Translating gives CASRTDAANYGYTF.

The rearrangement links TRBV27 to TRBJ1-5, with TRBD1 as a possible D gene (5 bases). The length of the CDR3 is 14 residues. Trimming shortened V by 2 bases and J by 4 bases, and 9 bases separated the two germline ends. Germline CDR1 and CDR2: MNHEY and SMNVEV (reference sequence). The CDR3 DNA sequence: TGTGCCAGCAGTTTAGCTGGGGGAAATCAGCCCCAGCATTTT. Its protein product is CASSLAGGNQPQHF.

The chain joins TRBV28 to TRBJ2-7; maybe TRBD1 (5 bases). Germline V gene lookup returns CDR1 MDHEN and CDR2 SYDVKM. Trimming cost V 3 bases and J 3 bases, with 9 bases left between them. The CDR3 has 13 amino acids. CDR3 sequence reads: CASSFAGNYEQYF. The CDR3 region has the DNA TGTGCCAGCAGTTTCGCAGGGAACTACGAGCAGTACTTC.

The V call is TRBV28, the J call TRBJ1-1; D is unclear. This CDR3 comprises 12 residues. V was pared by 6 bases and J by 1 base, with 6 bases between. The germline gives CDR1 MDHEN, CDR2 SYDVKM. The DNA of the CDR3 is TGTGCCAGCAGGGAGGCGAACACTGAAGCTTTCTTT. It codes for CASREANTEAFF. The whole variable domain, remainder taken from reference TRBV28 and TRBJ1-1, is DVKVTQSSRYLVKRTGEKVFLECVQDMDHENMFWYRQDPGLGLRLIYFSYDVKMKEKGDIPEGYSVSREKKERFSLILESASTNQTSMYLCASREANTEAFFGQGTRLTVV.